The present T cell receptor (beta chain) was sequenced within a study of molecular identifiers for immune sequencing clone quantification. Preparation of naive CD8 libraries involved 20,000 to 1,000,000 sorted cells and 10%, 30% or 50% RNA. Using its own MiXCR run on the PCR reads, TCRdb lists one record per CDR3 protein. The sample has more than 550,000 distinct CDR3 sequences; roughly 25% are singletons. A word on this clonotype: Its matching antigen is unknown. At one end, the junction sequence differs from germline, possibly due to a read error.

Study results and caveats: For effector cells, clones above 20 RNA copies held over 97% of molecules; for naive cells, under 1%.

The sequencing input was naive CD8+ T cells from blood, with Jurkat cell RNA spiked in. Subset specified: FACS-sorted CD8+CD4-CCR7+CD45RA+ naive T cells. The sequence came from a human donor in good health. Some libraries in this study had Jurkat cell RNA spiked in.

CDR3 protein: CAGSGPDSNYGYTF. CDR3 in DNA: TGTGCCGGCAGCGGGCCGGACAGCAACTATGGCTACACCTTC. This chain links TRBV7-2 with TRBJ1-2; possible D gene TRBD1, 6 bases. The CDR3 length is 14 residues. Germline V gives CDR1 SGHTA, CDR2 FQGNSA.